The 27 T cell receptor beta chains presented below share a single source sample, sequenced in a study of human T cells and chemical hapten exposure. Time point of the sample: patch test 3, about 24 weeks after DPC sensitization. The treatment here: therapeutic diphenylcyclopropenone sensitization with weekly scalp DPC. TCRdb fed the RACE reads into MiXCR, producing one record per CDR3 protein. Of 95,000 to 150,000 distinct CDR3 sequences listed, around 11% are singletons. Specimen: whole blood, collected in connection with sensitization to the hapten diphenylcyclopropenone (DPC). The receptors were gathered from a woman between 45 and 60 years old with alopecia areata. Some clones in this sample may be carry-over from other donors' samples.

In this sample, this clonotype turned up a few times. The chain is built from TRBV7-2 and TRBJ1-1; the D is unclear. Germline-derived CDR1 and CDR2 are SGHTA and FQGNSA. The CDR3 is 14 amino acids. V gave up 1 base and J gave up 6 bases, with 12 bases separating them. The CDR3 protein is CASSLEFFGPEAFF. The CDR3 DNA follows: TGTGCCAGCAGCTTAGAGTTTTTCGGGCCTGAAGCTTTCTTT.

In its sample, this clonotype was seen a few times. The chain recombines TRBV5-6 with TRBJ1-5, with D unclear. V lost 2 bases and J lost 3, with 9 bases in between. Germline-derived CDR1 and CDR2 are SGHDT and YYEEEE. The length of the CDR3 is 14 residues. The CDR3 DNA reads TGTGCCAGCAGCTTAGGAGGCCTCAATCAGCCCCAGCATTTT. It codes for CASSLGGLNQPQHF.

V usage is TRBV30 and J usage is TRBJ1-1; 7 bases are shared with TRBD1. V lost 4 bases and J lost 0; bases outside the gene matches: 5. The CDR3 runs to 14 residues. Per germline, CDR1 GTSNPN and CDR2 SVGIG (reference sequence). The CDR3 coding sequence is TGTGCCTGGAAATGGGGACAGTTGAACACTGAAGCTTTCTTT. It encodes CAWKWGQLNTEAFF.

V and J are TRBV12-3 or TRBV12-4 and TRBJ1-1; unclear D gene. V lost 9 bases, J lost 6 bases, and 11 bases lay in between. CDR3 length equals 11 residues. CDR3 DNA sequence: TGTGCCAGTACCAGGTCTTCTGAAGCTTTCTTT. Protein: CASTRSSEAFF.

This clonotype was counted a few times. The chain carries TRBV6-6 and TRBJ2-7; 7 bases are a match to TRBD2. The CDR3 runs 13 residues. Germline values: CDR1 MNHNY, CDR2 SVGAGI (reference sequence). The junction had 8 bases not matched to a gene; V was cut back by 6 bases and J by 6 bases. The CDR3: CASRLAREGEQYF. The DNA of the CDR3 is TGTGCCAGCAGGCTAGCGAGGGAGGGCGAGCAGTACTTC.

This clonotype was counted many times. The V and J genes are TRBV28 and TRBJ2-3, with TRBD2 identical over 7 bases. CDR3 length equals 15 residues. Germline CDR1 MDHEN, CDR2 SYDVKM. Trimming cost V 6 bases and J 5 bases; bases outside gene matches: 11. The CDR3 coding sequence is TGTGCCAGCAGGGGGAGGGGACTACCCAGAGATACGCAGTATTTT. This sequence encodes CASRGRGLPRDTQYF.

V is TRBV28 and J is TRBJ2-7, with D perhaps matching TRBD1 (5 bases). This CDR3 comprises 13 residues. Germline lookup yields CDR1 MDHEN and CDR2 SYDVKM. The germline V and J ends were trimmed by 6 bases and 5 bases, with 14 bases remaining between them. Here the CDR3 DNA reads TGTGCCAGCAGACAGGATCGCCCCCACGAGCAGTACTTC. Translation: CASRQDRPHEQYF.

The chain recombines TRBV13 with TRBJ1-1, with 7 bases matching TRBD1. Germline V lookup: CDR1 PRHDT, CDR2 FYEKMQ (reference sequence). This CDR3 spans 13 amino acids. V was pared by 5 bases and J by 6 bases, with 6 bases of the junction left unmatched. CDR3 sequence reads: CASSPGQVAEAFF. CDR3 nucleotide sequence: TGTGCCAGCAGCCCAGGACAGGTAGCTGAAGCTTTCTTT. The whole variable domain, remainder taken from reference TRBV13 and TRBJ1-1, is AAGVIQSPRHLIKEKRETATLKCYPIPRHDTVYWYQQGPGQDPQFLISFYEKMQSDKGSIPDRFSAQQFSDYHSELNMSSLELGDSALYFCASSPGQVAEAFFGQGTRLTVV.

The genes are TRBV6-2 or TRBV6-3 and TRBJ2-1; no firm D call. The V end was cut by 8 bases, the J end by 9 bases, with 8 bases between. Germline loops: CDR1 MNHEY, CDR2 SVGEGT. This CDR3 has 10 residues. CDR3 sequence (DNA): TGTGCCAGCGGGCCAAGTGAGCAGTTCTTC. It translates to CASGPSEQFF.

At least ten counts were recorded for this clonotype. This sequence joins TRBV5-1 and TRBJ2-5; perhaps D is TRBD1 or TRBD2 (5 bases each). Germline V lookup: CDR1 SGHRS, CDR2 YFSETQ. With 0 bases removed from V and 0 bases from J, the gap between germline ends came to 9 bases. The CDR3 covers 15 residues. The CDR3 coding sequence is TGCGCCAGCAGCTTGGGGTCGGGACACCAAGAGACCCAGTACTTC. Amino acid sequence: CASSLGSGHQETQYF.

This clonotype turned up a few times. The chain carries TRBV5-1 and TRBJ1-1; D call uncertain. The length of the CDR3 is 14 residues. The V end lost 0 bases, the J end lost 4 bases, and 10 bases lay between the germline ends. Germline V lookup: CDR1 SGHRS, CDR2 YFSETQ. CDR3 amino acids: CASSLAAEATEAFF. CDR3 DNA sequence: TGCGCCAGCAGCTTGGCCGCAGAGGCCACTGAAGCTTTCTTT.

This chain links TRBV6-2 or TRBV6-3 with TRBJ2-1, with 14 bases identical to TRBD2. The CDR3 length is 17 residues. Germline assignment: CDR1 MNHEY and CDR2 SVGEGT. V shed 2 bases, J shed 5 bases, and the junction held 5 bases outside the gene matches. DNA of the CDR3: TGTGCCAGCAGTTACAGGACTAGCGGGAGGCTCGACAATGAGCAGTTCTTC. This gives the protein CASSYRTSGRLDNEQFF.

This clonotype was picked up a small number of times. The V call is TRBV19, the J call TRBJ1-5; D gene uncertain. Per germline, CDR1 LNHDA and CDR2 SQIVND (reference sequence). The V end lost 3 bases, the J end lost 2 bases, and 8 bases lay between the germline ends. This CDR3 region has 14 residues. CDR3 sequence reads: CASSMEHCNQPQHF. As DNA, the CDR3 is TGTGCCAGTAGTATGGAACATTGCAATCAGCCCCAGCATTTT.

The sample holds many counts of this clonotype. The chain is built from TRBV7-6 and TRBJ2-5; 7 nucleotides align to TRBD1. V lost 4 bases to trimming and J lost 5 bases; unmatched junction nucleotides: 13. The germline gives CDR1 SGHVS, CDR2 FNYEAQ. The CDR3 consists of 16 residues. The CDR3 nucleotides are TGTGCCAGCAGCTCGGATTTGACAGGGCTGGGTGAGACCCAGTACTTC. The encoded protein is CASSSDLTGLGETQYF.

V usage is TRBV27 and J usage is TRBJ2-7; D ambiguous. Germline V lookup: CDR1 MNHEY, CDR2 SMNVEV (reference sequence). V was shortened by 5 bases and J by 6 bases, with 17 bases between the two germline ends. The CDR3 consists of 14 residues. The CDR3 DNA reads as TGTGCCAGCAGTCCATCGACCTCCCCCGGCGAGCAGTACTTC. Protein: CASSPSTSPGEQYF.

This clonotype was seen a handful of times. CDR3 loop: CASSDPGRFTGELFF. The CDR3 region has the DNA TGTGCCAGCAGTGACCCGGGGCGATTCACCGGGGAGCTGTTTTTT. The rearrangement joins TRBV6-1 to TRBJ2-2, with D tentatively TRBD1 or TRBD2 (5 bases each). The CDR3 totals 15 residues. V lost 3 bases to trimming and J lost 4 bases, with 12 bases between them. The germline CDR1 and CDR2 sequences are MNHNS and SASEGT.

V is TRBV20-1 and J is TRBJ2-1; 10 bases map to TRBD1. The CDR3 has 15 amino acids. Germline values: CDR1 DFQATT, CDR2 SNEGSKA (reference sequence). V shed 2 bases and J 6 bases; nucleotides not matched to a gene: 7. The CDR3 DNA reads as TGCAGTGCTAGACTGCTCGGGACAGGGGCCAATGAGCAGTTCTTC. It codes for CSARLLGTGANEQFF.

This clonotype was picked up a small number of times. The chain joins TRBV6-6 to TRBJ2-3; the D is unclear. Trimming took 6 bases from V and 0 from J, leaving 7 bases between them. From germline, CDR1 is MNHNY and CDR2 SVGAGI (reference sequence). The CDR3 length is 13 residues. The DNA of the CDR3 is TGTGCCAGCAGAGAAAGTAGCACAGATACGCAGTATTTT. It is translated as CASRESSTDTQYF.

The chain combines TRBV6-5 with TRBJ1-1, with D possibly being TRBD1 (5 bases). Trimming removed 6 bases from V and 4 bases from J, with 12 bases in between. Germline values: CDR1 MNHEY, CDR2 SVGAGI. The CDR3 totals 13 residues. The CDR3 bases are TGTGCCAGCAGCCCCTCAGGGCGCACTGAAGCTTTCTTT. Protein: CASSPSGRTEAFF.

The table lists this clonotype with a few counts. V is TRBV7-9 and J is TRBJ1-4; D not certain. V was clipped by 4 bases and J by 1 base, with 7 bases between them. Looked up from germline, CDR1 is SEHNR and CDR2 is FQNEAQ (reference sequence). The CDR3 covers 14 residues. The CDR3 DNA reads TGTGCCAGCAGCTCAGCAGAAACTAATGAAAAACTGTTTTTT. It translates to CASSSAETNEKLFF.

There are many counts of this clonotype. J is TRBJ2-6 and V is TRBV2, with 7 nucleotides matching TRBD1. Germline V gives CDR1 SNHLY, CDR2 FYNNEI. The CDR3 has 19 amino acids. Losses at the gene ends were 4 bases for V and 3 bases for J; bases not matched to a gene: 15. The CDR3 sequence is CASSAEDRINRFGANVLTF. CDR3 DNA: TGTGCCAGCAGTGCCGAGGACAGGATTAACCGGTTTGGGGCCAACGTCCTGACTTTC. The complete variable domain, with remaining parts taken from reference TRBV2 and TRBJ2-6, reads EPEVTQTPSHQVTQMGQEVILRCVPISNHLYFYWYRQILGQKVEFLVSFYNNEISEKSEIFDDQFSVERPDGSNFTLKIRSTKLEDSAMYFCASSAEDRINRFGANVLTFGAGSRLTVL.

This clonotype has just a few counts. This CDR3 is CSARDLGLAGAFSSYNEQFF. The CDR3 DNA reads TGCAGTGCTAGAGATCTTGGACTAGCGGGGGCGTTTAGCTCCTACAATGAGCAGTTCTTC. V gene TRBV20-1 combines with J gene TRBJ2-1; 13 bases align to TRBD2. Germline CDR1 DFQATT, CDR2 SNEGSKA (reference sequence). V dropped 0 bases and J dropped 0; count of bases not matched to a gene: 11. The CDR3 extends over 20 amino acids.

This clonotype was observed a handful of times. The chain is built from TRBV29-1 and TRBJ1-1; possible D gene TRBD1, 5 bases. Trimming left V 3 bases short and J 4 bases short, with 12 bases between. The CDR3 contains 13 residues. Germline V CDR1 and CDR2: SQVTM, ANQGSEA. CDR3 DNA sequence: TGCAGCGTTGACCGGGGCAGGACCACTGAAGCTTTCTTT. Protein product: CSVDRGRTTEAFF.

The chain uses TRBV6-5 and TRBJ2-5; D possibly corresponds to TRBD1 (6 bases). V was cut by 6 bases and J by 2 bases, with 19 bases left in between. CDR1 is MNHEY, CDR2 SVGAGI, per germline. This CDR3 is 16 amino acids long. The CDR3 coding sequence is TGTGCCAGCAGACCTATCCAGACAGGAAAACAAGAGACCCAGTACTTC. It specifies CASRPIQTGKQETQYF.

This sequence joins TRBV5-1 and TRBJ1-1; TRBD1 matches at 8 bases. This CDR3 comprises 14 residues. With V trimmed by 4 bases and J by 3 bases, 5 bases remained unmatched. Germline values: CDR1 SGHRS, CDR2 YFSETQ. The CDR3: CASSGGQGDTEAFF. CDR3 coding DNA: TGCGCCAGCAGCGGAGGACAGGGAGACACTGAAGCTTTCTTT.

This clonotype was counted between two and nine times. The chain links TRBV10-2 to TRBJ1-4; D gene unclear. This CDR3 region has 16 residues. Trimming pared 0 bases from V and 8 bases from J, leaving 16 bases between. Germline CDR1 is WSHSY and CDR2 is SAAADI. The CDR3 spells CASSESRGLWREKLFF. DNA of the CDR3: TGCGCCAGCAGTGAGTCTAGAGGGCTCTGGAGGGAAAAACTGTTTTTT.

The chain combines TRBV11-2 with TRBJ1-3; D unresolved. The germline gives CDR1 SGHAT, CDR2 FQNNGV. The germline V and J ends were trimmed by 6 bases and 3 bases, with 12 bases remaining between them. The CDR3 has 14 amino acids. The CDR3 loop is CASSFQAYGNTIYF. DNA of the CDR3: TGTGCCAGCAGTTTTCAGGCGTATGGAAACACCATATATTTT. The whole variable domain, filled in from reference TRBV11-2 and TRBJ1-3, reads EAGVAQSPRYKIIEKRQSVAFWCNPISGHATLYWYQQILGQGPKLLIQFQNNGVVDDSQLPKDRFSAERLKGVDSTLKIQPAKLEDSAVYLCASSFQAYGNTIYFGEGSWLTVV.